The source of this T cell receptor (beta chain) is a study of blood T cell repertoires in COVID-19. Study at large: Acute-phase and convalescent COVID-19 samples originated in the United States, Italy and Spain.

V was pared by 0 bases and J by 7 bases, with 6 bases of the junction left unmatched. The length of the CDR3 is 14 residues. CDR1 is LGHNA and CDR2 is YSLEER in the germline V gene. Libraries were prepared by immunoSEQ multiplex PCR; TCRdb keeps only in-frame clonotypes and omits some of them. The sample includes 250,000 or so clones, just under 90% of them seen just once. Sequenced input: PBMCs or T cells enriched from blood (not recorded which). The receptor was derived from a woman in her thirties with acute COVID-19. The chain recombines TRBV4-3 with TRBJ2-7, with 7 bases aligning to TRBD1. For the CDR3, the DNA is TGCGCCAGCAGCCAAGACCGGACAGGCTGGGAGCAGTACTTC. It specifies CASSQDRTGWEQYF.